These 5 T cell receptor beta chains originate from one sample sequenced in a study of cytomegalovirus exposure and HLA in healthy donors. PCR was performed using 60 Vbeta and 13 Jbeta primers. The data were produced by immunoSEQ multiplex PCR, yet TCRdb's version contains in-frame clones alone and is incomplete. The sample shows about 120,000 clones, approximately 79% of them seen only once. Source material: PBMCs. These receptors originate from a man between 25 and 39 years old in good health and CMV-seronegative.

The V gene is TRBV7-2, the J gene TRBJ2-4; 7 positions match TRBD2. V shed 2 bases, J shed 6 bases, and the junction held 1 base outside the gene matches. The CDR3 is made up of 13 amino acids. Germline V gives CDR1 SGHTA, CDR2 FQGNSA. For the CDR3, the DNA is TGTGCCAGCAGCTTAAGCGGGACAAACATTCAGTACTTC. This codes for CASSLSGTNIQYF.

The V and J genes are TRBV4-2 and TRBJ2-1; 8 nucleotides align to TRBD2. V was pared by 2 bases and J by 7 bases, with 4 bases of the junction left unmatched. This CDR3 has 14 residues. The germline V gene has CDR1 LGHNA and CDR2 YNFKEQ. In DNA, the CDR3 is TGTGCCAGCAGCCAATCCGGGGGGGAAAATGAGCAGTTCTTC. Amino acid sequence: CASSQSGGENEQFF.

The chain links TRBV2 to TRBJ1-5; 7 nucleotides align to TRBD1. In germline, CDR1 is SNHLY, CDR2 FYNNEI. CDR3 size: 15 residues. V was pared by 4 bases and J by 4 bases, with 7 bases of the junction left unmatched. The CDR3 region has the DNA TGTGCCAGCAGTGCGGGGGACAGCCCTAATCAGCCCCAGCATTTT. Translation gives CASSAGDSPNQPQHF.

The rearrangement links TRBV4-2 to TRBJ2-1, with a possible D match to TRBD2 (6 bases). The germline V gene encodes CDR1 LGHNA and CDR2 YNFKEQ. The CDR3 runs 15 residues. V was trimmed by 8 bases and J by 10 bases, leaving 24 bases between them. The CDR3 DNA reads TGTGCCAGCGGATCATCTCTTTATGGGGCGGGAGAGCAGTTCTTC. This gives the protein CASGSSLYGAGEQFF.

This clone was detected once. The chain couples TRBV28 to TRBJ1-2, with 10 positions matching TRBD1. From germline, CDR1 is MDHEN and CDR2 SYDVKM. V lost 3 bases to trimming and J lost 7 bases; unmatched junction nucleotides: 8. The CDR3 sequence is 15 residues long. The CDR3 nucleotides read TGTGCCAGCAGTTTCCCGGACAGGGGGACAAGTGGCTACACCTTC. This gives the protein CASSFPDRGTSGYTF.